The present T cell receptor beta chain was sequenced within a study of blood T cell repertoires in COVID-19. CDR3 length: 15 residues. Germline V gives CDR1 SEHNR, CDR2 FQNEAQ (reference sequence). After removal of 4 bases from V and 0 bases from J, the junction contained 4 bases not matched to a gene. Assay used: immunoSEQ multiplex PCR; TCRdb lists only in-frame clones, some missing. The profile covers 20,000 or so clones, with 80% to 95% appearing a single time and about 3.1% taken by the ten largest. This receptor was obtained from a woman aged 65 to 85 with active COVID-19. The V gene is TRBV7-9, the J gene TRBJ1-1; 8 positions agree with TRBD1. Sequenced material: peripheral blood. As DNA, the CDR3 is TGTGCCAGCAGCTGGACAGGGAAAATGAACACTGAAGCTTTCTTT. The encoded protein is CASSWTGKMNTEAFF.